One sample yielded the 25 T cell receptor beta chains listed below, sequenced in a study of PD-L1 blockade in urothelial cancer. Time point here: pretreatment peripheral blood. Only in-frame clones appear in the TCRdb table, and some are missing; sequencing was by immunoSEQ multiplex PCR. The sample consists of more than 55,000 clones, more than 80% of them appearing once. Here the sequenced sample was PBMCs, taken around atezolizumab (anti-PD-L1) treatment. Every receptor here comes from a man between 65 and 85 years old with urothelial cancer.

The chain joins TRBV13 to TRBJ2-5; D is possibly TRBD1 (5 bases). The germline CDR1 and CDR2 sequences are PRHDT and FYEKMQ (reference sequence). V was clipped by 2 bases and J by 2 bases, with 9 bases between them. CDR3 length: 14 amino acids. In DNA form, the CDR3 reads TGTGCCAGCAGCTTACAGGGAAGACAAGAGACCCAGTACTTC. Encoded protein: CASSLQGRQETQYF.

The chain combines TRBV5-1 with TRBJ1-3, with no clear D. Trimming left V 0 bases short and J 0 bases short, with 19 bases between. Germline V gene lookup returns CDR1 SGHRS and CDR2 YFSETQ. The CDR3 has 19 amino acids. CDR3: CASSLAPSPGKDSGNTIYF. The CDR3 nucleotides read TGCGCCAGCAGCTTGGCTCCGAGCCCCGGGAAGGACTCTGGAAACACCATATATTTT.

This chain uses TRBV19 with TRBJ1-1; D uncertain. CDR1 is LNHDA and CDR2 is SQIVND in the germline V gene (reference sequence). V lost 5 bases to trimming and J lost 7 bases, with 17 bases between them. The CDR3 runs 14 residues. The CDR3 region has the DNA TGTGCCAGTAGTCTCAACCCGGACGGGGATGAAGCTTTCTTT. Translating gives CASSLNPDGDEAFF.

The J gene is TRBJ2-7, the V gene TRBV19; 8 positions agree with TRBD2. Germline V gene lookup returns CDR1 LNHDA and CDR2 SQIVND (reference sequence). CDR3 length equals 14 residues. The junction had 5 bases not matched to a gene; V was cut back by 4 bases and J by 3 bases. The chain's CDR3 is CASSRQRESYEQYF. CDR3 sequence (DNA): TGTGCCAGTAGTAGGCAGCGGGAGAGCTACGAGCAGTACTTC.

CDR3 DNA: TGCAGTGCCACCGGACTAAACATTCAGTACTTC. Encoded protein: CSATGLNIQYF. This rearrangement joins TRBV20-1 to TRBJ2-4, with a tentative D call TRBD2 (5 bases). Germline CDR1 DFQATT, CDR2 SNEGSKA (reference sequence). The CDR3 has 11 residues. Trimming stripped 6 bases from V and 6 bases from J, with 9 bases between.

The chain employs TRBV4-2 and TRBJ2-3; the match to TRBD2 covers 8 bases. Germline V gene lookup returns CDR1 LGHNA and CDR2 YNFKEQ. The CDR3 has 15 amino acids. Unmatched junction bases numbered 6, after V lost 3 bases and J lost 4 bases. The chain's CDR3 is CASSQGGRWADTQYF. Here the CDR3 DNA reads TGTGCCAGCAGCCAGGGCGGGAGGTGGGCAGATACGCAGTATTTT.

This chain uses TRBV6-1 with TRBJ2-4; D is perhaps TRBD2 (5 bases). Deletions cut 6 bases from V and 5 bases from J, with 14 bases between. Germline CDR1 MNHNS, CDR2 SASEGT. The CDR3 has 14 residues. The CDR3 DNA sequence: TGTGCCAGCAGAGGTACCGGGGTAGAAAACATTCAGTACTTC. Its protein is CASRGTGVENIQYF.

This clone was seen only once. The chain links TRBV15 to TRBJ1-1; TRBD1 agrees at 7 bases. After removal of 6 bases from V and 0 bases from J, the junction contained 4 bases not matched to a gene. The CDR3 length is 14 residues. CDR1 is LNHNV, CDR2 YYDKDF, per germline (reference sequence). The CDR3 DNA reads TGTGCCACCAGGAGGGACAGAATGAACACTGAAGCTTTCTTT. Its protein product is CATRRDRMNTEAFF. The variable domain in full, with the rest retrieved from reference TRBV15 and TRBJ1-1, is DAMVIQNPRYQVTQFGKPVTLSCSQTLNHNVMYWYQQKSSQAPKLLFHYYDKDFNNEADTPDNFQSRRPNTSFCFLDIRSPGLGDTAMYLCATRRDRMNTEAFFGQGTRLTVV.

This rearrangement joins TRBV30 to TRBJ2-4; D perhaps matches TRBD1 (6 bases). V lost 5 bases to trimming and J lost 10 bases, with 9 bases between them. Germline CDR1 and CDR2: GTSNPN and SVGIG (reference sequence). The CDR3 length is 10 residues. CDR3 DNA: TGTGCCTGGGGGACAACAATTCAGTACTTC. Its protein product is CAWGTTIQYF.

The V call is TRBV4-2, the J call TRBJ1-1; no reliable D call. Trimming cost V 0 bases and J 1 base, with 6 bases left between them. Germline V gives CDR1 LGHNA, CDR2 YNFKEQ. This CDR3 spans 14 amino acids. The CDR3: CASSQDAGNTEAFF. In nucleotides, the CDR3 is TGTGCCAGCAGCCAAGATGCAGGGAACACTGAAGCTTTCTTT.

The chain employs TRBV28 and TRBJ2-5, with D unclear. The V end was cut by 5 bases, the J end by 1 base, with 8 bases between. The germline V gene encodes CDR1 MDHEN and CDR2 SYDVKM. CDR3 length: 13 residues. This CDR3 reads CASSPPSQETQYF. The CDR3 DNA sequence: TGTGCCAGCAGTCCCCCATCCCAAGAGACCCAGTACTTC.

J is TRBJ2-3 and V is TRBV5-4, with 8 bases lining up with TRBD2. CDR1 SGHNT and CDR2 YYREEE come from the germline V gene (reference sequence). After removal of 2 bases from V and 1 base from J, the junction contained 3 bases not matched to a gene. This CDR3 region has 15 residues. CDR3 protein: CASSFPGGGTDTQYF. CDR3 nucleotide sequence: TGTGCCAGCAGCTTCCCGGGGGGGGGCACAGATACGCAGTATTTT.

This chain's CDR3 is CASSKTSGRYEQYF. DNA for the CDR3: TGTGCCAGCAGCAAGACTAGCGGGAGGTACGAGCAGTACTTC. This chain joins TRBV7-2 and TRBJ2-7; TRBD2 aligns across 13 bases. Germline-derived CDR1 and CDR2 are SGHTA and FQGNSA. The CDR3 totals 14 residues. V shed 5 bases and J 4 bases; nucleotides not matched to a gene: 2.

The chain uses TRBV10-1 and TRBJ1-2; possibly TRBD1 for D (6 bases). Germline V gene lookup returns CDR1 WNHNN and CDR2 SYGVQD (reference sequence). V was trimmed by 5 bases and J by 8 bases, leaving 12 bases between them. This CDR3 is 12 amino acids long. Here the CDR3 reads CASSRGARGYTF. For the CDR3, the DNA is TGCGCCAGCAGTCGGGGGGCGCGGGGCTACACCTTC.

The chain recombines TRBV5-1 with TRBJ2-5, with 10 nucleotides matching TRBD2. This CDR3 comprises 16 residues. V shed 4 bases, J shed 2 bases, and the junction held 8 bases outside the gene matches. The germline V gene encodes CDR1 SGHRS and CDR2 YFSETQ. This CDR3 is CASSPRLAGVQETQYF. The DNA for the CDR3 is TGCGCCAGCAGCCCACGTCTAGCGGGGGTACAAGAGACCCAGTACTTC.

This clone was seen once. The V gene is TRBV5-4, the J gene TRBJ1-1, with D hard to call. The V gene lost 10 bases and the J gene lost 0 bases, with 13 bases spanning the gap. This CDR3 is 13 amino acids long. CDR1 and CDR2 from the germline V gene are SGHNT and YYREEE (reference sequence). CDR3 sequence: CAASVTLNTEAFF. The CDR3, as DNA: TGTGCCGCCTCGGTGACACTGAACACTGAAGCTTTCTTT.

A few counts support this clone. This rearrangement joins TRBV9 to TRBJ2-3, with TRBD1 identical over 9 bases. V lost 0 bases, J lost 2 bases, and 10 bases stayed unmatched. Germline V gene lookup returns CDR1 SGDLS and CDR2 YYNGEE. CDR3 length equals 18 residues. For the CDR3, the DNA is TGTGCCAGCAGCGTAGCTCCAGGGACAGGGAGCTACACAGATACGCAGTATTTT. Protein sequence: CASSVAPGTGSYTDTQYF.

This clone was counted once. The chain uses TRBV29-1 and TRBJ2-3, with 7 bases matching TRBD2. Losses at the gene ends were 7 bases for V and 5 bases for J; bases not matched to a gene: 3. The CDR3 extends over 11 amino acids. Germline CDR1 and CDR2: SQVTM and ANQGSEA. Here the CDR3 DNA reads TGCAGCGGGTGGGAGGGAGATACGCAGTATTTT. This encodes CSGWEGDTQYF.

The V and J genes are TRBV6-5 and TRBJ2-3; D possibly corresponds to TRBD1 (6 bases). CDR3 length: 14 amino acids. Germline lookup yields CDR1 MNHEY and CDR2 SVGAGI. The V gene lost 4 bases and the J gene lost 4 bases, with 12 bases spanning the gap. The CDR3 DNA is TGTGCCAGCAGTTTCTCGGGACAATCAGATACGCAGTATTTT. This translates into CASSFSGQSDTQYF.

V usage is TRBV5-1 and J usage is TRBJ2-5, with TRBD2 matching over 13 bases. Per germline, CDR1 SGHRS and CDR2 YFSETQ. J lost 2 bases, V lost 3 bases, and 7 bases had no gene match. CDR3 length equals 17 residues. The CDR3 DNA reads as TGCGCCAGCAGCTCGGGTTTGACTAGCGGGGGGCAAGAGACCCAGTACTTC. As protein: CASSSGLTSGGQETQYF.

This rearrangement joins TRBV11-2 to TRBJ2-7, with a possible D match to TRBD1 (6 bases). Looked up from germline, CDR1 is SGHAT and CDR2 is FQNNGV. V was pared by 0 bases and J by 5 bases, with 11 bases between. The CDR3 loop spans 14 amino acids. The CDR3 here is CASSLDPGDDEQYF. The DNA for the CDR3 is TGTGCCAGCAGCTTAGATCCAGGGGATGACGAGCAGTACTTC.

The chain uses TRBV7-9 and TRBJ1-2; D not resolved. Trimming shortened V by 1 base and J by 8 bases, and 8 bases separated the two germline ends. Germline V lookup: CDR1 SEHNR, CDR2 FQNEAQ (reference sequence). The CDR3 loop spans 12 amino acids. CDR3 in DNA: TGTGCCAGCAGCTTAGGGCCCTTAGGCTACACCTTC. This encodes CASSLGPLGYTF.

Ten or more counts support this clone. The rearrangement uses TRBV13 and TRBJ2-1; D is uncertain. The germline V and J ends were trimmed by 3 bases and 15 bases, with 15 bases remaining between them. CDR1 PRHDT and CDR2 FYEKMQ come from the germline V gene (reference sequence). This CDR3 is 12 amino acids long. This CDR3 is CASSFDIVGPFF. The CDR3 DNA follows: TGTGCCAGCAGCTTCGACATCGTGGGCCCGTTCTTC.

The chain links TRBV7-9 to TRBJ2-5, with TRBD1 matching over 7 bases. The CDR3 loop spans 15 amino acids. The J segment lost 4 bases and the V segment lost 5 bases, leaving 10 bases of the junction unmatched. Germline V lookup: CDR1 SEHNR, CDR2 FQNEAQ (reference sequence). The CDR3 region is CASSPMGTVIETQYF. The CDR3 region has the DNA TGTGCCAGCAGCCCTATGGGGACAGTAATAGAGACCCAGTACTTC.

The chain carries TRBV5-6 and TRBJ2-5; D is perhaps TRBD1 (6 bases). The germline CDR1 and CDR2 sequences are SGHDT and YYEEEE. CDR3 length: 16 amino acids. The V end lost 5 bases, the J end lost 0 bases, and 17 bases lay between the germline ends. CDR3 sequence (DNA): TGTGCCAGCAGTTTATGGGACACCATGTACCAAGAGACCCAGTACTTC. It yields the protein CASSLWDTMYQETQYF.